These T cell receptor beta chains were read from a single sample in a study of blood T cell repertoires in COVID-19. Libraries were prepared by immunoSEQ multiplex PCR; TCRdb keeps only in-frame clonotypes and omits some of them. The table lists about 230,000 clones, approximately 90% of them singletons, with roughly 2.6% in the top ten. Sequencing was done on a sample of peripheral blood. These receptors were collected from a young man with COVID-19, enrolled during active disease. The CDR3 runs from the conserved cysteine through the conserved F or W. Each record gives: V gene, CDR3 length, clone size, J gene, D gene, CDR3 protein, CDR3 DNA. The D gene is left open where the match is weak. Part of the rows lack a size; the others show once, few, many or a class for expanded clones.

v_call: TRBV5-4
cdr3_length: 15
clone_size: -
j_call: TRBJ2-2
d_call: TRBD2
cdr3_aa: CASSSRGGNTGELFF
cdr3_nt: TGTGCCAGCAGTTCTCGGGGGGGGAACACCGGGGAGCTGTTTTTT

v_call: TRBV7-2
cdr3_length: 16
clone_size: -
j_call: TRBJ1-1
d_call: -
cdr3_aa: CASSFVNRARNTEAFF
cdr3_nt: TGTGCCAGCAGTTTTGTGAACAGGGCGAGGAACACTGAAGCTTTCTTT

v_call: TRBV20-1
cdr3_length: 14
clone_size: -
j_call: TRBJ1-2
d_call: -
cdr3_aa: CSASPGGWWDGYTF
cdr3_nt: TGCAGTGCTAGTCCCGGGGGTTGGTGGGATGGCTACACCTTC

v_call: TRBV4-1
cdr3_length: 17
clone_size: -
j_call: TRBJ2-2
d_call: TRBD2
cdr3_aa: CASSQSLVGLATGELFF
cdr3_nt: TGCGCCAGCAGCCAATCCCTAGTAGGACTAGCGACCGGGGAGCTGTTTTTT

v_call: TRBV27
cdr3_length: 17
clone_size: -
j_call: TRBJ2-7
d_call: TRBD1
cdr3_aa: CASSARPGQGVSYEQYF
cdr3_nt: TGTGCCAGCAGTGCACGCCCGGGACAGGGAGTCTCCTACGAGCAGTACTTC

v_call: TRBV7-2
cdr3_length: 14
clone_size: -
j_call: TRBJ2-5
d_call: -
cdr3_aa: CASSLGWGQETQYF
cdr3_nt: TGTGCCAGCAGCTTAGGTTGGGGGCAGGAGACCCAGTACTTC

v_call: TRBV10-3
cdr3_length: 13
clone_size: -
j_call: TRBJ2-4
d_call: TRBD1
cdr3_aa: CAISSGTGDIQYF
cdr3_nt: TGTGCCATCAGTTCCGGGACAGGGGACATTCAGTACTTC

v_call: TRBV19
cdr3_length: 15
clone_size: once
j_call: TRBJ2-5
d_call: -
cdr3_aa: CASSRDSLVGETQYF
cdr3_nt: TGTGCCAGTAGCCGGGATTCCCTGGTGGGAGAGACCCAGTACTTC

v_call: TRBV4-2
cdr3_length: 17
clone_size: -
j_call: TRBJ1-6
d_call: TRBD1
cdr3_aa: CASSQDLGDRANSPLHF
cdr3_nt: TGTGCCAGCAGCCAAGATCTCGGGGACAGGGCGAATTCACCCCTCCACTTT

v_call: TRBV28
cdr3_length: 13
clone_size: -
j_call: TRBJ1-2
d_call: -
cdr3_aa: CASRQGRGDGYTF
cdr3_nt: TGTGCCAGCAGACAGGGAAGGGGAGATGGCTACACCTTC

v_call: TRBV7-9
cdr3_length: 15
clone_size: -
j_call: TRBJ2-4
d_call: TRBD1
cdr3_aa: CASSPGQLAKNIQYF
cdr3_nt: TGTGCCAGCAGCCCGGGACAGTTAGCCAAAAACATTCAGTACTTC

v_call: TRBV10-1
cdr3_length: 14
clone_size: -
j_call: TRBJ1-1
d_call: -
cdr3_aa: CASSVLRGNTEAFF
cdr3_nt: TGCGCCAGCAGCGTGCTCAGGGGTAACACTGAAGCTTTCTTT

v_call: TRBV10-1
cdr3_length: 15
clone_size: -
j_call: TRBJ2-3
d_call: TRBD2
cdr3_aa: CASIPASGETDTQYF
cdr3_nt: TGCGCCAGCATTCCGGCTAGCGGGGAAACAGATACGCAGTATTTT

v_call: TRBV18
cdr3_length: 15
clone_size: -
j_call: TRBJ2-7
d_call: -
cdr3_aa: CASSPLDTVLYEQYF
cdr3_nt: TGTGCCAGCTCACCGCTGGACACCGTCCTCTACGAGCAGTACTTC

v_call: TRBV15
cdr3_length: 17
clone_size: -
j_call: TRBJ1-6
d_call: -
cdr3_aa: CATSPEHHRSNNSPLHF
cdr3_nt: TGTGCCACCAGCCCCGAACATCACAGAAGCAATAATTCACCCCTCCACTTT

v_call: TRBV11-2
cdr3_length: 16
clone_size: once
j_call: TRBJ2-1
d_call: TRBD1
cdr3_aa: CASSIRQGSSYNEQFF
cdr3_nt: TGTGCCAGCAGCATCCGACAGGGTAGCTCCTACAATGAGCAGTTCTTC

v_call: TRBV6-5
cdr3_length: 16
clone_size: -
j_call: TRBJ2-7
d_call: -
cdr3_aa: CASSYTPGRVPYEQYF
cdr3_nt: TGTGCCAGCAGTTACACCCCGGGCAGGGTGCCCTACGAGCAGTACTTC

v_call: TRBV2
cdr3_length: 14
clone_size: -
j_call: TRBJ1-2
d_call: -
cdr3_aa: CASTAGQGPYGYTF
cdr3_nt: TGTGCCAGCACCGCCGGACAAGGCCCCTATGGCTACACCTTC

v_call: TRBV5-4
cdr3_length: 15
clone_size: -
j_call: TRBJ2-7
d_call: TRBD2
cdr3_aa: CASSLDSGASYEQYF
cdr3_nt: TGTGCCAGCAGCTTGGATAGCGGGGCTTCCTACGAGCAGTACTTC

v_call: TRBV7-9
cdr3_length: 14
clone_size: -
j_call: TRBJ1-6
d_call: -
cdr3_aa: CASSLGGGNSPLHF
cdr3_nt: TGTGCCAGCAGCTTAGGGGGGGGCAATTCACCCCTCCACTTT

v_call: TRBV12-3/TRBV12-4
cdr3_length: 12
clone_size: -
j_call: TRBJ2-1
d_call: TRBD1
cdr3_aa: CASSSTGDEQFF
cdr3_nt: TGTGCCAGCAGCTCAACAGGGGATGAGCAGTTCTTC

v_call: TRBV9
cdr3_length: 15
clone_size: -
j_call: TRBJ2-7
d_call: TRBD1
cdr3_aa: CASSGTGQASSEQYF
cdr3_nt: TGTGCCAGCAGCGGCACGGGACAGGCCTCCTCCGAGCAGTACTTC

v_call: TRBV4-3
cdr3_length: 18
clone_size: -
j_call: TRBJ2-7
d_call: -
cdr3_aa: CASSQDRGSGEPYYEQYF
cdr3_nt: TGCGCCAGCAGCCAAGATCGGGGTAGTGGAGAGCCCTACTACGAGCAGTACTTC

v_call: TRBV28
cdr3_length: 14
clone_size: -
j_call: TRBJ2-7
d_call: -
cdr3_aa: CASSDSPKTYEQYF
cdr3_nt: TGTGCTTCATCGGACAGCCCAAAAACCTACGAGCAGTACTTC

v_call: TRBV4-2
cdr3_length: 16
clone_size: -
j_call: TRBJ1-2
d_call: -
cdr3_aa: CASSQEMEGANYGYTF
cdr3_nt: TGTGCCAGCAGCCAAGAGATGGAGGGAGCGAACTATGGCTACACCTTC

v_call: TRBV27
cdr3_length: 14
clone_size: -
j_call: TRBJ1-2
d_call: -
cdr3_aa: CASRPRGIGYGYTF
cdr3_nt: TGTGCCAGCAGGCCAAGGGGCATCGGCTATGGCTACACCTTC

v_call: TRBV19
cdr3_length: 14
clone_size: once
j_call: TRBJ1-2
d_call: TRBD1
cdr3_aa: CASSPTGMVFGYTF
cdr3_nt: TGTGCCAGTAGTCCGACAGGGATGGTGTTCGGCTACACCTTC

v_call: TRBV21-1
cdr3_length: 19
clone_size: -
j_call: TRBJ2-7
d_call: -
cdr3_aa: CASSKPGTGGPSYSYEQYF
cdr3_nt: TGTGCCAGCAGCAAACCAGGGACAGGGGGCCCTTCCTACTCTTACGAGCAGTACTTC

v_call: TRBV9
cdr3_length: 14
clone_size: -
j_call: TRBJ1-3
d_call: -
cdr3_aa: CASSPAGGGNTIYF
cdr3_nt: TGTGCCAGCAGCCCGGCTGGCGGCGGAAACACCATATATTTT

v_call: TRBV6-1
cdr3_length: 13
clone_size: -
j_call: TRBJ1-4
d_call: -
cdr3_aa: CASEWGRGEKLFF
cdr3_nt: TGTGCCAGCGAATGGGGGAGGGGTGAAAAACTGTTTTTT

v_call: TRBV5-4
cdr3_length: 14
clone_size: -
j_call: TRBJ1-1
d_call: -
cdr3_aa: CASSPRGASTEAFF
cdr3_nt: TGTGCCAGCAGCCCCCGCGGAGCAAGCACTGAAGCTTTCTTT

v_call: TRBV6-5
cdr3_length: 14
clone_size: -
j_call: TRBJ2-3
d_call: TRBD2
cdr3_aa: CASSRGLAVDTQYF
cdr3_nt: TGTGCCAGCAGTCGCGGACTAGCGGTAGATACGCAGTATTTT

v_call: TRBV14
cdr3_length: 16
clone_size: -
j_call: TRBJ2-1
d_call: TRBD2
cdr3_aa: CASSQIGTSLPNEQFF
cdr3_nt: TGTGCCAGCAGCCAAATCGGGACTAGCCTCCCCAATGAGCAGTTCTTC

v_call: TRBV7-3
cdr3_length: 15
clone_size: -
j_call: TRBJ2-1
d_call: -
cdr3_aa: CATLQGAPSYNEQFF
cdr3_nt: TGTGCCACCCTACAGGGAGCCCCGTCCTACAATGAGCAGTTCTTC

v_call: TRBV30
cdr3_length: 17
clone_size: -
j_call: TRBJ2-3
d_call: TRBD2
cdr3_aa: CAWTNEAGGPVGDTQYF
cdr3_nt: TGTGCCTGGACCAATGAGGCGGGAGGGCCAGTAGGAGATACGCAGTATTTT

v_call: TRBV11-3
cdr3_length: 18
clone_size: -
j_call: TRBJ1-2
d_call: -
cdr3_aa: CASSLEGWWPRGFYGYTF
cdr3_nt: TGTGCCAGCAGCTTAGAAGGGTGGTGGCCTAGAGGGTTCTATGGCTACACCTTC

v_call: TRBV24-1
cdr3_length: 17
clone_size: -
j_call: TRBJ2-5
d_call: TRBD1
cdr3_aa: CATSDFPQGRGPETQYF
cdr3_nt: TGTGCCACCAGTGATTTCCCCCAGGGTAGGGGGCCTGAGACCCAGTACTTC

v_call: TRBV29-1
cdr3_length: 16
clone_size: -
j_call: TRBJ2-1
d_call: TRBD2
cdr3_aa: CSVDGGREDSYNEQFF
cdr3_nt: TGCAGCGTTGATGGGGGGCGGGAGGACTCCTACAATGAGCAGTTCTTC

v_call: TRBV5-1
cdr3_length: 17
clone_size: -
j_call: TRBJ1-2
d_call: TRBD1
cdr3_aa: CASSSGTGTGGGFGYTF
cdr3_nt: TGCGCCAGCAGCTCCGGTACTGGGACAGGGGGCGGTTTTGGCTACACCTTC

v_call: TRBV30
cdr3_length: 13
clone_size: -
j_call: TRBJ1-2
d_call: -
cdr3_aa: CAWSDQDQGGYTF
cdr3_nt: TGTGCCTGGAGTGACCAGGACCAGGGAGGCTACACCTTC

v_call: TRBV5-1
cdr3_length: 14
clone_size: few
j_call: TRBJ1-1
d_call: -
cdr3_aa: CASSPDWGGTEAFF
cdr3_nt: TGCGCCAGCAGCCCCGATTGGGGGGGCACTGAAGCTTTCTTT

v_call: TRBV24-1
cdr3_length: 13
clone_size: -
j_call: TRBJ1-2
d_call: -
cdr3_aa: CATTDSANYGYTF
cdr3_nt: TGTGCCACCACCGACAGCGCAAACTATGGCTACACCTTC

v_call: TRBV11-2
cdr3_length: 16
clone_size: -
j_call: TRBJ1-3
d_call: -
cdr3_aa: CASSSLGQRSGNTIYF
cdr3_nt: TGTGCCAGCAGCTCCCTCGGACAGCGCTCTGGAAACACCATATATTTT